Listed below are T cell receptor beta chains from one sample, sequenced in a study of blood T cell repertoires in COVID-19. The protocol was immunoSEQ multiplex PCR, while the TCRdb copy is restricted to in-frame clones and leaves out a portion. The table has about 68,000 clones, roughly 84% seen once. The sample was peripheral blood. The receptor source for this set is a man aged 50 to 59 with active COVID-19. Both conserved end residues are part of each CDR3. The D gene is left open where the match is weak. Not every row has a clone size; where given, it reads once, few, many or a size class.

v_gene: TRBV7-9
abundance: .
j_gene: TRBJ1-2
d_gene: .
CDR3nt: TGTGCCAGCAGCTTAGACCTGGGGGGAAACTATGGCTACACCTTC
CDR3aa: CASSLDLGGNYGYTF

v_gene: TRBV7-8
abundance: .
j_gene: TRBJ1-1
d_gene: .
CDR3nt: TGTGCCAGCAGCTTAGTGGCGGTGAACACTGAAGCTTTCTTT
CDR3aa: CASSLVAVNTEAFF

v_gene: TRBV11-3
abundance: once
j_gene: TRBJ2-1
d_gene: .
CDR3nt: TGTGCCAGCAGTCCGAGGGAACACAATGAGCAGTTCTTC
CDR3aa: CASSPREHNEQFF

v_gene: TRBV5-1
abundance: few
j_gene: TRBJ2-5
d_gene: .
CDR3nt: TGCGCCAGCAGCTCGCAGGGGGAGACCCAGTACTTC
CDR3aa: CASSSQGETQYF

v_gene: TRBV5-5
abundance: once
j_gene: TRBJ1-1
d_gene: TRBD1
CDR3nt: TGTGCCAGCAGCCGACTGGACAGGGACCTTCCTGAAGCTTTCTTT
CDR3aa: CASSRLDRDLPEAFF

v_gene: TRBV5-1
abundance: .
j_gene: TRBJ2-1
d_gene: .
CDR3nt: TGCGCCAGCCGCCTGCGGTATGAGCAGTTCTTC
CDR3aa: CASRLRYEQFF

v_gene: TRBV10-3
abundance: .
j_gene: TRBJ2-2
d_gene: TRBD2
CDR3nt: TGTGCCATCAGTGAGTCGCTAGCGGGGGGCCCCGGGGAGCTGTTTTTT
CDR3aa: CAISESLAGGPGELFF

v_gene: TRBV11-2
abundance: .
j_gene: TRBJ2-5
d_gene: .
CDR3nt: TGTGCCAGCAGCTTCGGGGTTAGGGAGGAGACCCAGTACTTC
CDR3aa: CASSFGVREETQYF

v_gene: TRBV20-1
abundance: .
j_gene: TRBJ2-7
d_gene: .
CDR3nt: TGCAGTGCTAGACAGGGCAGCGAGCAGTACTTC
CDR3aa: CSARQGSEQYF

v_gene: TRBV7-9
abundance: .
j_gene: TRBJ1-1
d_gene: TRBD1
CDR3nt: TGTGCCAGCAGCCCACAGGGGACGAACACTGAAGCTTTCTTT
CDR3aa: CASSPQGTNTEAFF

v_gene: TRBV30
abundance: .
j_gene: TRBJ2-4
d_gene: TRBD2
CDR3nt: TGTGCCTGGAGTGTAAGCGGGAGACCTCAAAACATTCAGTACTTC
CDR3aa: CAWSVSGRPQNIQYF

v_gene: TRBV4-3
abundance: .
j_gene: TRBJ2-3
d_gene: TRBD2
CDR3nt: TGCGCCAGCAGCCAAGATGAGGGACTAGCGGGGGGTGCCGGCACAGATACGCAGTATTTT
CDR3aa: CASSQDEGLAGGAGTDTQYF

v_gene: TRBV19
abundance: .
j_gene: TRBJ1-1
d_gene: .
CDR3nt: TGTGCCAGTAGTATTAGGTTCGGGTCCCGAACTGAAGCTTTCTTT
CDR3aa: CASSIRFGSRTEAFF

v_gene: TRBV5-1
abundance: .
j_gene: TRBJ2-1
d_gene: TRBD1
CDR3nt: TGCGCCAGCAGCATTCGACAGGGGGCGGATGAGCAGTTCTTC
CDR3aa: CASSIRQGADEQFF

v_gene: TRBV19
abundance: .
j_gene: TRBJ2-1
d_gene: TRBD2
CDR3nt: TGTGCCAGTATGAATCGGGGCGGGAGCCCCTCCTACAATGAGCAGTTCTTC
CDR3aa: CASMNRGGSPSYNEQFF

v_gene: TRBV7-2
abundance: .
j_gene: TRBJ2-3
d_gene: TRBD1
CDR3nt: TGTGCCAGCAGCTTACAGACAGGGGGCACAGATACGCAGTATTTT
CDR3aa: CASSLQTGGTDTQYF

v_gene: TRBV3-1/TRBV3-2
abundance: .
j_gene: TRBJ1-3
d_gene: TRBD1
CDR3nt: TGTGCCAGCAGCCAGAACAGGGGGAGAATCGGGAACACCATATATTTT
CDR3aa: CASSQNRGRIGNTIYF

v_gene: TRBV28
abundance: .
j_gene: TRBJ2-3
d_gene: TRBD1
CDR3nt: TGTGCCAGCAATAACCCCCAGGGGGCTGTAGATACGCAGTATTTT
CDR3aa: CASNNPQGAVDTQYF

v_gene: TRBV3-1/TRBV3-2
abundance: .
j_gene: TRBJ2-7
d_gene: TRBD1
CDR3nt: TGTGCCAGCAGCTACGGACAGGGCTACGAGCAGTACTTC
CDR3aa: CASSYGQGYEQYF

v_gene: TRBV6-1
abundance: few
j_gene: TRBJ2-7
d_gene: TRBD1
CDR3nt: TGTGCCAGCAGGGAAGGGGGACAGGTCTACGAGCAGTACTTC
CDR3aa: CASREGGQVYEQYF

v_gene: TRBV4-2
abundance: .
j_gene: TRBJ2-1
d_gene: .
CDR3nt: TGTGCCAGCAGCCAGTCCGGGCAGGGGTGGGGTGAGCAGTTCTTC
CDR3aa: CASSQSGQGWGEQFF

v_gene: TRBV19
abundance: .
j_gene: TRBJ1-1
d_gene: TRBD1
CDR3nt: TGTGCCAGTAGTGTAGGGACAGGGGGCGGCACTGAAGCTTTCTTT
CDR3aa: CASSVGTGGGTEAFF

v_gene: TRBV19
abundance: .
j_gene: TRBJ2-3
d_gene: TRBD2
CDR3nt: TGTGCCAGTAGTACGCCGGGACTAGCGGGCGGTGCCGATACGCAGTATTTT
CDR3aa: CASSTPGLAGGADTQYF

v_gene: TRBV3-1/TRBV3-2
abundance: once
j_gene: TRBJ1-5
d_gene: TRBD1
CDR3nt: TGTGCCAGCAGCCCGACAGGGGCCGTCAATCAGCCCCAGCATTTT
CDR3aa: CASSPTGAVNQPQHF

v_gene: TRBV18
abundance: few
j_gene: TRBJ2-7
d_gene: .
CDR3nt: TGTGCCAGCTCACCACCCTCCGGGAAGGGCTACGAGCAGTACTTC
CDR3aa: CASSPPSGKGYEQYF

v_gene: TRBV7-9
abundance: .
j_gene: TRBJ2-5
d_gene: .
CDR3nt: TGTGCCAGCGCGACCCCACTAGGGGAGACCCAGTACTTC
CDR3aa: CASATPLGETQYF

v_gene: TRBV5-5
abundance: .
j_gene: TRBJ1-2
d_gene: .
CDR3nt: TGTGCCAGCAGCCGGACAGTCCGGGATGGCTACACCTTC
CDR3aa: CASSRTVRDGYTF

v_gene: TRBV24-1
abundance: .
j_gene: TRBJ2-2
d_gene: .
CDR3nt: TGTGCCACCAGTGATCAGACTTTGACAGGCAGGTCCGGGGAGCTGTTTTTT
CDR3aa: CATSDQTLTGRSGELFF

v_gene: TRBV6-2/TRBV6-3
abundance: once
j_gene: TRBJ2-5
d_gene: .
CDR3nt: TGTGCCAGCAGTTCCCGATTAGGAGGGGAGACCCAGTACTTC
CDR3aa: CASSSRLGGETQYF

v_gene: TRBV9
abundance: .
j_gene: TRBJ2-2
d_gene: .
CDR3nt: TGTGCCAGCAGCGTACACAGGGCCACCGGGGAGCTGTTTTTT
CDR3aa: CASSVHRATGELFF

v_gene: TRBV4-1
abundance: once
j_gene: TRBJ2-5
d_gene: TRBD2
CDR3nt: TGCGCCAGCAGCCAAGAATGGGGTGCGGGACTATCGTACCAAGAGACCCAGTACTTC
CDR3aa: CASSQEWGAGLSYQETQYF

v_gene: TRBV7-6
abundance: .
j_gene: TRBJ1-1
d_gene: .
CDR3nt: TGTGCCAGCAGCTCTTCATACAGGGAAGGGAACACTGAAGCTTTCTTT
CDR3aa: CASSSSYREGNTEAFF

v_gene: TRBV5-1
abundance: .
j_gene: TRBJ2-1
d_gene: .
CDR3nt: TGCGCCAGCAGCTCCCTCAACATATACAATGAGCAGTTCTTC
CDR3aa: CASSSLNIYNEQFF

v_gene: TRBV15
abundance: .
j_gene: TRBJ1-5
d_gene: .
CDR3nt: TGTGCCACCAGCAGAGATCGGGGGTTGCAGGCCGGTGGATCCCAGCATTTT
CDR3aa: CATSRDRGLQAGGSQHF

v_gene: TRBV18
abundance: .
j_gene: TRBJ1-6
d_gene: .
CDR3nt: TGTGCCAGCTCACCATTCTCCGGAAGCGCCTATAATTCACCCCTCCACTTT
CDR3aa: CASSPFSGSAYNSPLHF

v_gene: TRBV16
abundance: .
j_gene: TRBJ2-2
d_gene: .
CDR3nt: TGTGCCAGCAGCCCCGGCACCGGGGAGCTGTTTTTT
CDR3aa: CASSPGTGELFF

v_gene: TRBV11-2
abundance: .
j_gene: TRBJ1-1
d_gene: .
CDR3nt: TGTGCCAGCAGCTTAGATGCCGGCGGAGCTTTCTTT
CDR3aa: CASSLDAGGAFF

v_gene: TRBV5-1
abundance: .
j_gene: TRBJ2-2
d_gene: .
CDR3nt: TGCGCCAGCAGCTTGTCAGGGCCCGGGGAGCTGTTTTTT
CDR3aa: CASSLSGPGELFF

v_gene: TRBV28
abundance: .
j_gene: TRBJ2-2
d_gene: TRBD2
CDR3nt: TGTGCCACGAGACTAGCGGGAGGGTCTTATGGCACCGGGGAGCTGTTTTTT
CDR3aa: CATRLAGGSYGTGELFF

v_gene: TRBV19
abundance: .
j_gene: TRBJ1-5
d_gene: .
CDR3nt: TGTGCCAGTAGTATCCCTTCTAGCAATCAGCCCCAGCATTTT
CDR3aa: CASSIPSSNQPQHF

v_gene: TRBV9
abundance: once
j_gene: TRBJ2-1
d_gene: .
CDR3nt: TGTGCCAGCAGCGTCAGGGGTTTTTCAGGCAATGAGCAGTTCTTC
CDR3aa: CASSVRGFSGNEQFF

v_gene: TRBV7-9
abundance: .
j_gene: TRBJ2-1
d_gene: TRBD2
CDR3nt: TGTGCCAGCAGCTTTCGAGCGGGAGGTCACTCCTACAATGAGCAGTTCTTC
CDR3aa: CASSFRAGGHSYNEQFF

v_gene: TRBV6-2/TRBV6-3
abundance: .
j_gene: TRBJ2-4
d_gene: TRBD2
CDR3nt: TGTGCCAGCAGTCAGCACGCCCTGGGGAGCGGGGGGGCGCGGGGCAAAAACATTCAGTACTTC
CDR3aa: CASSQHALGSGGARGKNIQYF

v_gene: TRBV5-1
abundance: .
j_gene: TRBJ1-5
d_gene: TRBD1
CDR3nt: TGCGCCAGCAGCTCGGGGACAGGGAGTAATCAGCCCCAGCATTTT
CDR3aa: CASSSGTGSNQPQHF

v_gene: TRBV19
abundance: .
j_gene: TRBJ1-2
d_gene: .
CDR3nt: TGTGCCAGTAGTATGACTCTTCCCAACTATGGCTACACCTTC
CDR3aa: CASSMTLPNYGYTF

v_gene: TRBV6-5
abundance: .
j_gene: TRBJ2-7
d_gene: TRBD2
CDR3nt: TGTGCCAGCAGTTATCAGCGGGAGGCCTACGAGCAGTACTTC
CDR3aa: CASSYQREAYEQYF

v_gene: TRBV7-9
abundance: .
j_gene: TRBJ1-2
d_gene: .
CDR3nt: TGTGCCAGCAGCTTGGAGGCGAACTATGGCTACACCTTC
CDR3aa: CASSLEANYGYTF

v_gene: TRBV11-2
abundance: .
j_gene: TRBJ2-7
d_gene: .
CDR3nt: TGTGCCAGCAGCCCTCGCTACGAGCAGTACTTC
CDR3aa: CASSPRYEQYF

v_gene: TRBV6-2/TRBV6-3
abundance: once
j_gene: TRBJ2-1
d_gene: .
CDR3nt: TGTGCCAGCAGTTCTTCTCCTCCTCGGCACTATCTCTTC
CDR3aa: CASSSSPPRHYLF

v_gene: TRBV5-8
abundance: once
j_gene: TRBJ2-5
d_gene: TRBD1
CDR3nt: TGTGCCAGCAGCTACGGGACAGGCAATCCAGAGACCCAGTACTTC
CDR3aa: CASSYGTGNPETQYF

v_gene: TRBV18
abundance: .
j_gene: TRBJ1-3
d_gene: .
CDR3nt: TGTGCCAGCTCACTCCGCCCCGGGAGCTCTGAAAACACCATATATTTT
CDR3aa: CASSLRPGSSENTIYF